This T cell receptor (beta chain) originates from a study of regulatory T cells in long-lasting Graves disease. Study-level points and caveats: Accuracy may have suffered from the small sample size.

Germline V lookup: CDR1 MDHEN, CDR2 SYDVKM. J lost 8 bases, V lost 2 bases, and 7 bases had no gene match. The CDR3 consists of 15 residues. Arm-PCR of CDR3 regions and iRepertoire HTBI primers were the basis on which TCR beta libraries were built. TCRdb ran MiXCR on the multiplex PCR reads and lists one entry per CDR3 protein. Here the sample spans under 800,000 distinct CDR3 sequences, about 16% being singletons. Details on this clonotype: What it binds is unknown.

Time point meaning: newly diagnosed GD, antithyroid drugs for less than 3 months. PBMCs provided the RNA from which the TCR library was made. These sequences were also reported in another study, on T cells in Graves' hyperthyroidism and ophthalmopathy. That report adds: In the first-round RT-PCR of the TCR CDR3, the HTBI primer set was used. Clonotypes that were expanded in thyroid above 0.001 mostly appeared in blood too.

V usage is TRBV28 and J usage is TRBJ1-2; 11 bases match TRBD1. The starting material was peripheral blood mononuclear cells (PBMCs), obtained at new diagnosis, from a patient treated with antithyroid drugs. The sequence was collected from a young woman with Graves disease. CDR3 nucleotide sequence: TGTGCCAGCAGTTTAAGAGGGACAGGGGGAGTCGGCTACACCTTC. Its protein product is CASSLRGTGGVGYTF.